This T cell receptor (beta chain) was sequenced in a study of identical twins. The study's findings and limits: Invariant populations such as MAIT and iNKT cells could partly muddle zero-insertion analyses.

This clonotype was detected only a few times. Its target is not known. V lost 2 bases to trimming and J lost 4 bases, with 5 bases between them. There are 12 residues in the CDR3. Germline lookup yields CDR1 LGHDT and CDR2 YNNKEL (reference sequence). MiXCR, run by TCRdb on the 5' RACE reads, gives a single entry per CDR3 protein. This table has roughly 1.6 million distinct CDR3 sequences, 25% to 35% appearing once. The rearrangement links TRBV3-1 to TRBJ1-2; D unclear. The sequencing input was cord blood. The receptor comes from a newborn girl in good health. The CDR3 reads CASSQSPYGYTF. In DNA form, the CDR3 reads TGTGCCAGCAGCCAAAGTCCCTATGGCTACACCTTC.